These 3 T cell receptor beta chains share one sample of origin, sequenced in a study of monozygotic twins with cystic fibrosis. Assay used: immunoSEQ multiplex PCR; TCRdb lists only in-frame clones, some missing. The sample shows just over 14,000 clones, more than 75% of them seen only once. Specimen: blood. These receptor sequences come from a boy aged 5 to 17 with cystic fibrosis.

V and J are TRBV13 and TRBJ1-1, with unresolved D. CDR1 and CDR2 (germline): PRHDT, FYEKMQ (reference sequence). This CDR3 is built from 14 residues. V lost 2 bases and J 7 bases, leaving 14 bases between the germline ends. The CDR3 nucleotides read TGTGCCAGCAGCTTAAGGAGTAGGGCATTTGAAGCTTTCTTT. This codes for CASSLRSRAFEAFF.

The chain joins TRBV7-9 to TRBJ1-2, with 9 bases that match TRBD1. V lost 5 bases, J lost 8 bases, and 6 bases stayed unmatched. This CDR3 is built from 13 residues. From germline, CDR1 is SEHNR and CDR2 FQNEAQ (reference sequence). This CDR3 is CASSRDRARGYTF. The CDR3 DNA reads TGTGCCAGCAGCCGGGACAGGGCTCGAGGCTACACCTTC.

CDR3 DNA sequence: TGTGCCAGCAGATTCCCCCACACAAAATACAATGAGCAGTTCTTC. As protein: CASRFPHTKYNEQFF. V and J are TRBV2 and TRBJ2-1; no clear D. Trimming removed 6 bases from V and 4 bases from J, with 16 bases in between. The CDR3 has 15 residues. CDR1 and CDR2 (germline): SNHLY, FYNNEI.